These 32 T cell receptor beta chains were all obtained from the same sample, sequenced in a study of regulatory T cells in long-lasting Graves disease. Arm-PCR of CDR3 regions and iRepertoire HTBI primers were the basis on which TCR beta libraries were built. TCRdb redid the calling of the multiplex PCR reads with MiXCR, one entry per CDR3 protein. The table shows 350,000 to 500,000 distinct CDR3 sequences, with 13% to 15% occurring only once. Time point defined: newly diagnosed GD, antithyroid drugs for less than 3 months. PBMC-derived RNA was used for the TCR library. The same data also contributed to another study, on T cells in Graves' hyperthyroidism and ophthalmopathy.

Here the sequenced sample was peripheral blood mononuclear cells (PBMCs), taken at new diagnosis, from a patient treated with antithyroid drugs. All receptors derive from a woman aged 50 to 60 with Graves disease.

This clonotype was seen only a few times. DNA for the CDR3: TGTGCCAGCAGCGAGAGGACCTCGAAGCCCCAGTACTTC. The encoded protein is CASSERTSKPQYF. The chain combines TRBV25-1 with TRBJ2-5; the D is unclear. Germline V gives CDR1 MGHDK, CDR2 SYGVNS. The CDR3 runs to 13 residues. Trimming left V 6 bases short and J 9 bases short, with 17 bases between.

This clonotype occurred many times. The chain is built from TRBV12-3 or TRBV12-4 and TRBJ1-1; D is uncertain. Trimming took off 5 bases at V and 3 bases at J, with 13 bases between the two ends. The CDR3 runs 14 residues. The CDR3 is CASSPTEKYTEAFF. CDR3 sequence (DNA): TGTGCCAGCAGTCCTACAGAGAAATACACTGAAGCTTTCTTT.

This clonotype was seen repeatedly, ten times or more. The chain couples TRBV10-3 to TRBJ2-1; 7 bases are a match to TRBD1. Per germline, CDR1 ENHRY and CDR2 SYGVKD. After removal of 2 bases from V and 4 bases from J, the junction contained 5 bases not matched to a gene. The CDR3 consists of 15 residues. The CDR3 protein is CAISEPGQKYNEQFF. CDR3 DNA: TGTGCCATCAGTGAGCCGGGACAGAAATACAATGAGCAGTTCTTC.

A few counts support this clonotype. V gene TRBV5-1 combines with J gene TRBJ2-3, with a weak D call TRBD1 (5 bases). The CDR3 is made up of 15 amino acids. Germline-derived CDR1 and CDR2 are SGHRS and YFSETQ. V was clipped by 4 bases and J by 1 base, with 13 bases between them. The CDR3 coding sequence is TGCGCCAGCAGCCGGTCGCAGGGCGGCACAGATACGCAGTATTTT. This codes for CASSRSQGGTDTQYF. The whole variable domain, filled in from reference TRBV5-1 and TRBJ2-3, reads KAGVTQTPRYLIKTRGQQVTLSCSPISGHRSVSWYQQTPGQGLQFLFEYFSETQRNKGNFPGRFSGRQFSNSRSEMNVSTLELGDSALYLCASSRSQGGTDTQYFGPGTRLTVL.

V usage is TRBV6-1 and J usage is TRBJ1-1, with unresolved D. This CDR3 region has 12 residues. Deletions cut 8 bases from V and 0 bases from J, with 7 bases between. The V gene's germline CDR1 is MNHNS and CDR2 SASEGT. Here the CDR3 DNA reads TGTGCCAGCCAGATGGTGAACACTGAAGCTTTCTTT. Translation gives CASQMVNTEAFF.

This clonotype was seen only a few times. The rearrangement links TRBV7-9 to TRBJ2-3, with D tentatively TRBD2 (6 bases). CDR3 size: 16 residues. Germline V gene sequence: CDR1 SEHNR, CDR2 FQNEAQ (reference sequence). V was trimmed by 1 base and J by 2 bases, leaving 13 bases between them. As DNA, the CDR3 is TGTGCCAGCAGCTTAGTTCGCGGGGCTTTCACAGATACGCAGTATTTT. This sequence encodes CASSLVRGAFTDTQYF.

This clonotype has ten or more counts. The genes are TRBV5-8 and TRBJ2-1, with 7 bases matching TRBD1. Trimming cost V 2 bases and J 7 bases; bases outside gene matches: 12. Germline V gene data show CDR1 as SGHTS and CDR2 as YDEGEE. The CDR3 has 16 residues. The CDR3, as DNA: TGTGCCAGCAGCTTATTGACAGGGTTTGTGGAGAATGAGCAGTTCTTC. Translated, it gives CASSLLTGFVENEQFF.

This clonotype was recorded at least ten times. The rearrangement links TRBV7-3 to TRBJ2-3; weak D call: TRBD2 (6 bases). Germline V CDR1 and CDR2: SGHTA, FQGTGA. The ends were cut back, 3 bases at V and 1 base at J, with 11 bases in the middle. The CDR3 totals 15 residues. CDR3 nucleotides: TGTGCCAGCAGCTTCGTCGGGAGTGGCACAGATACGCAGTATTTT. Translated, it gives CASSFVGSGTDTQYF.

This clonotype has more than one count but fewer than ten. The chain joins TRBV7-2 to TRBJ1-5; weak D call: TRBD1 (6 bases). With 5 bases removed from V and 4 bases from J, the gap between germline ends came to 24 bases. The V gene's germline CDR1 is SGHTA and CDR2 FQGNSA. CDR3 length equals 18 residues. The DNA of the CDR3 is TGTGCCAGCAGCCCCAGGGCCGACAGGACATGGGGAAATCAGCCCCAGCATTTT. Protein sequence: CASSPRADRTWGNQPQHF.

This clonotype came up many times. The chain couples TRBV27 to TRBJ2-2; D perhaps matches TRBD2 (6 bases). The germline V gene encodes CDR1 MNHEY and CDR2 SMNVEV (reference sequence). The CDR3 length is 16 residues. The germline V and J ends were trimmed by 5 bases and 3 bases, with 16 bases remaining between them. Here the CDR3 reads CASSRYGTGYTGELFF. CDR3 DNA: TGTGCCAGCAGTCGGTATGGGACTGGGTACACCGGGGAGCTGTTTTTT.

This clonotype occurred a few times. The chain's CDR3 is CASSLGTGGSGGYTF. The CDR3 DNA follows: TGTGCCAGCAGCTTGGGGACAGGGGGCTCTGGTGGCTACACCTTC. The chain employs TRBV7-9 and TRBJ1-2, with 12 bases fitting TRBD1. The CDR3 is 15 residues long. The germline gives CDR1 SEHNR, CDR2 FQNEAQ (reference sequence). The trim removed 3 bases at V and 7 bases at J, leaving 6 bases unmatched.

This clonotype was counted at least ten times. This chain uses TRBV12-3 or TRBV12-4 with TRBJ2-7; either TRBD1 or TRBD2 may supply D (5 bases each). Deletions cut 0 bases from V and 5 bases from J, with 14 bases between. The CDR3 totals 15 residues. The CDR3 DNA reads as TGTGCCAGCAGTTTAGCAGCCGCCGGGACGAACGAGCAGTACTTC. Protein sequence: CASSLAAAGTNEQYF.

Ten or more counts support this clonotype. This chain uses TRBV11-2 with TRBJ2-3; 8 positions agree with TRBD1. With 7 bases clipped from V and 3 bases from J, the junction kept 12 bases outside the gene matches. The CDR3 contains 16 residues. Germline CDR1 and CDR2: SGHAT and FQNNGV. The CDR3 region is CASTRRGTGETDTQYF. CDR3 bases: TGTGCCAGCACCCGACGAGGGACAGGCGAGACAGATACGCAGTATTTT. Drawing the rest from reference TRBV11-2 and TRBJ2-3, the complete variable domain is EAGVAQSPRYKIIEKRQSVAFWCNPISGHATLYWYQQILGQGPKLLIQFQNNGVVDDSQLPKDRFSAERLKGVDSTLKIQPAKLEDSAVYLCASTRRGTGETDTQYFGPGTRLTVL.

This clonotype was seen a few times. The CDR3 DNA follows: TGTGCCAGCAGTGGGTCCGGGACGGCGGATGGCTACACCTTC. It translates to CASSGSGTADGYTF. This rearrangement joins TRBV25-1 to TRBJ1-2; perhaps TRBD1 as D (5 bases). Trimming shortened V by 4 bases and J by 6 bases, and 15 bases separated the two germline ends. Germline CDR1 and CDR2: MGHDK and SYGVNS. CDR3 length equals 14 residues.

This clonotype turned up a few times. The rearrangement joins TRBV3-1 to TRBJ2-2, with 7 bases aligning to TRBD2. Germline CDR1 reads LGHDT; CDR2 reads YNNKEL (reference sequence). The CDR3 is 16 amino acids. Unmatched junction bases numbered 8, after V lost 2 bases and J lost 5 bases. The chain's CDR3 is CASSQYSGRATGELFF. In nucleotides, the CDR3 is TGTGCCAGCAGCCAATATAGCGGGCGGGCTACCGGGGAGCTGTTTTTT. The full variable domain, rest sourced from reference TRBV3-1 and TRBJ2-2, is DTAVSQTPKYLVTQMGNDKSIKCEQNLGHDTMYWYKQDSKKFLKIMFSYNNKELIINETVPNRFSPKSPDKAHLNLHINSLELGDSAVYFCASSQYSGRATGELFFGEGSRLTVL.

This clonotype showed up just a few times. One junction end disagrees with the germline gene, perhaps due to a read error. The genes are TRBV5-1 and TRBJ2-2, with 9 bases identical to TRBD1. Germline V CDR1 and CDR2: SGHRS, YFSETQ. This CDR3 contains 15 residues. The CDR3, as DNA: TGTGCCAGCAGCTCGAACAGGGGGCGGGACGGGGAGCTGTTTTTT. Residues: CASSSNRGRDGELFF. The whole variable domain, filled in from reference TRBV5-1 and TRBJ2-2, reads KAGVTQTPRYLIKTRGQQVTLSCSPISGHRSVSWYQQTPGQGLQFLFEYFSETQRNKGNFPGRFSGRQFSNSRSEMNVSTLELGDSALYLCASSSNRGRDGELFFGEGSRLTVL.

This clonotype was counted many times. The rearrangement uses TRBV28 and TRBJ2-3, with a weak D call TRBD2 (5 bases). Germline loops: CDR1 MDHEN, CDR2 SYDVKM. The CDR3 loop spans 14 amino acids. V lost 1 base and J lost 3, with 8 bases in between. CDR3 in amino acids: CASSLSRRTDTQYF. Here the CDR3 DNA reads TGTGCCAGCAGTTTATCCAGGAGGACAGATACGCAGTATTTT. The full variable domain, in which reference TRBV28 and TRBJ2-3 provide the parts outside the CDR3, is DVKVTQSSRYLVKRTGEKVFLECVQDMDHENMFWYRQDPGLGLRLIYFSYDVKMKEKGDIPEGYSVSREKKERFSLILESASTNQTSMYLCASSLSRRTDTQYFGPGTRLTVL.

This clonotype was seen more than once but under ten times. The V gene is TRBV18, the J gene TRBJ1-1; D is undetermined. CDR1 is KGHSH and CDR2 is LQKENI in the germline V gene. This CDR3 region has 13 residues. V was clipped by 6 bases and J by 1 base, with 9 bases between them. As DNA, the CDR3 is TGTGCCAGCTCCCCCCTGGCGAACACTGAAGCTTTCTTT. It translates to CASSPLANTEAFF.

This chain joins TRBV5-1 and TRBJ1-5; D might be TRBD1 (6 bases). Trimming pared 0 bases from V and 3 bases from J, leaving 10 bases between. The CDR3 covers 15 residues. CDR1 and CDR2 from the germline V gene are SGHRS and YFSETQ. CDR3 sequence reads: CASSLGQENNQPQHF. CDR3 nucleotides: TGCGCCAGCAGCTTGGGACAGGAGAACAATCAGCCCCAGCATTTT.

The rearrangement uses TRBV20-1 and TRBJ1-4; D is possibly TRBD1 (5 bases). Germline-derived CDR1 and CDR2 are DFQATT and SNEGSKA (reference sequence). V was clipped by 6 bases and J by 6 bases, with 20 bases between them. There are 15 residues in the CDR3. The CDR3 is CSAKASVTADEKLFF. The CDR3 nucleotides are TGCAGTGCGAAGGCGTCGGTGACAGCGGATGAAAAACTGTTTTTT.

This clonotype was recorded at least ten times. The chain is built from TRBV28 and TRBJ2-7; 8 nucleotides match TRBD2. The ends lost 3 bases at V and 4 bases at J; junction bases unmatched: 23. The CDR3 length is 20 residues. Germline V gives CDR1 MDHEN, CDR2 SYDVKM. CDR3 DNA: TGTGCCAGCAGTTTCGGGGCGCCGAAAATCAGCGGGAGTAGGGCTTACGAGCAGTACTTC. This translates into CASSFGAPKISGSRAYEQYF.

The chain recombines TRBV18 with TRBJ1-2, with 7 bases fitting TRBD1. The CDR3 length is 15 residues. CDR1 and CDR2 (germline): KGHSH, LQKENI. The ends lost 5 bases at V and 2 bases at J; junction bases unmatched: 8. The CDR3 region is CASSARDSQNYGYTF. For the CDR3, the DNA is TGTGCCAGCTCAGCCCGGGACAGTCAGAACTATGGCTACACCTTC.

This clonotype was detected a few times. This chain links TRBV3-1 with TRBJ2-7, with TRBD2 identical over 13 bases. V gave up 4 bases and J gave up 12 bases; unmatched junction bases: 9. The germline gives CDR1 LGHDT, CDR2 YNNKEL (reference sequence). CDR3 length: 14 amino acids. CDR3 bases: TGTGCCAGCAGCCCGGAGGGACTAGCGGGACTGCGGTACTTC. Its protein product is CASSPEGLAGLRYF.

V is TRBV20-1 and J is TRBJ1-2; no definite D call. The CDR3 covers 12 residues. V shed 7 bases and J shed 4 bases, with 13 bases lying between them. Germline CDR1 and CDR2: DFQATT and SNEGSKA (reference sequence). Written as DNA, the CDR3 is TGCAGTGGGCAGCTTGGCGGCTATGGCTACACCTTC. It yields the protein CSGQLGGYGYTF.

This clonotype has a handful of counts. The V gene is TRBV7-3, the J gene TRBJ2-5; 10 positions match TRBD2. Trimming at V came to 5 bases and at J to 1 base, leaving 10 bases not matched to a gene. Germline CDR1 reads SGHTA; CDR2 reads FQGTGA. This CDR3 is 17 amino acids long. The DNA for the CDR3 is TGTGCCAGCAGCCCCCCTCGGAGCGGGAGGGTCCAAGAGACCCAGTACTTC. Translation gives CASSPPRSGRVQETQYF.

V gene TRBV28 combines with J gene TRBJ1-2; 10 bases fit TRBD1. Trimming removed 6 bases from V and 8 bases from J; junction bases left unmatched: 15. The germline V gene has CDR1 MDHEN and CDR2 SYDVKM. The CDR3 covers 16 residues. CDR3 sequence (DNA): TGTGCCAGCAGCTACCCCGGGACAGGGGAATTGAGGGGCTACACCTTC. Protein sequence: CASSYPGTGELRGYTF.

The chain recombines TRBV19 with TRBJ2-7; D ambiguous. Trimming pared 3 bases from V and 3 bases from J, leaving 12 bases between. The CDR3 sequence is 14 residues long. CDR1 and CDR2 (germline): LNHDA, SQIVND (reference sequence). CDR3 in amino acids: CASSMRPAYYEQYF. Here the CDR3 DNA reads TGTGCCAGTAGTATGCGGCCAGCCTACTACGAGCAGTACTTC.

Comments on this clonotype: This is likely a read error, given that the CDR3 carries no conserved phenylalanine or tryptophan at its end. V gene TRBV20-1 combines with J gene TRBJ2-7; TRBD1 matches at 9 bases. CDR3 length equals 14 residues. The germline gives CDR1 DFQATT, CDR2 SNEGSKA (reference sequence). V shed 1 base and J 5 bases; nucleotides not matched to a gene: 6. CDR3 in amino acids: CSARGDRDRDEQYS. In nucleotides, the CDR3 is TGCAGTGCTAGAGGCGACCGGGACAGGGACGAGCAGTACTCC.

This clonotype has only a few counts. This rearrangement joins TRBV29-1 to TRBJ2-6; D remains ambiguous. CDR1 and CDR2 (germline): SQVTM, ANQGSEA. The CDR3 runs to 16 residues. Trimming removed 3 bases at V and 0 bases at J, with 12 bases between. The CDR3 spells CSVDANSNSGANVLTF. The CDR3 region has the DNA TGCAGCGTTGACGCGAACAGCAACTCTGGGGCCAACGTCCTGACTTTC.

This clonotype was picked up many times. V usage is TRBV2 and J usage is TRBJ2-7; TRBD1 matches at 10 bases. The germline CDR1 and CDR2 sequences are SNHLY and FYNNEI. Trimming removed 7 bases from V and 6 bases from J; junction bases left unmatched: 3. The CDR3 consists of 12 residues. The CDR3 sequence: CASTTGGVEQYF. The CDR3 nucleotides are TGTGCCAGCACGACAGGGGGCGTCGAGCAGTACTTC.

This clonotype was observed a few times. This rearrangement joins TRBV19 to TRBJ1-1, with TRBD1 as a possible D gene (5 bases). Germline V CDR1 and CDR2: LNHDA, SQIVND (reference sequence). Trimming cost V 6 bases and J 5 bases, with 13 bases left between them. The CDR3 is 13 amino acids. CDR3 bases: TGTGCCAGTAGGACAGTCTTCGGGACTGAAGCTTTCTTT. Its translation is CASRTVFGTEAFF.

This clonotype was recorded at least ten times. CDR3 coding DNA: TGCAGTGCTAGAGATCTGCGGACTAGTGTCAATGAGCAGTTCTTC. Amino acid sequence: CSARDLRTSVNEQFF. The chain couples TRBV20-1 to TRBJ2-1, with 7 bases aligning to TRBD2. V lost 0 bases and J lost 6; bases outside the gene matches: 8. Germline V gene lookup returns CDR1 DFQATT and CDR2 SNEGSKA (reference sequence). CDR3 length: 15 residues.